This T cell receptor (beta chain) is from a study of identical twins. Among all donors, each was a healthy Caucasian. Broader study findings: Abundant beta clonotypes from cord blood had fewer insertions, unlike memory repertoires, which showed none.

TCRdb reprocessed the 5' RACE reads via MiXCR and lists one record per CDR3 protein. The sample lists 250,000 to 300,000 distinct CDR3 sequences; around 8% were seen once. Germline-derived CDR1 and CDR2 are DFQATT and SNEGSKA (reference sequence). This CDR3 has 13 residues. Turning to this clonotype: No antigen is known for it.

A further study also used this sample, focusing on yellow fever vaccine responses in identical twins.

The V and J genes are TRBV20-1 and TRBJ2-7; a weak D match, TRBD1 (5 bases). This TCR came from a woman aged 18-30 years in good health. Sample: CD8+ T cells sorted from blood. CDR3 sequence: CTAGSRAPGEQYF. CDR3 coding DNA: TGCACTGCAGGGTCACGGGCCCCCGGCGAGCAGTACTTC.